Listed here are 11 T cell receptor beta chains from one sample, sequenced in a study of OX40 agonist ivuxolimab in advanced cancers. Method: immunoSEQ multiplex PCR; TCRdb's copy keeps in-frame clones and lacks some. The sample consists of approximately 90,000 clones, about 85% of them appearing once. This sample comprised CD4+ or CD8+ T cells sorted from blood, obtained in a trial of the OX40 agonist ivuxolimab. Receptor source: an adult with an advanced solid tumor such as melanoma, head and neck, liver or kidney cancer.

The chain combines TRBV28 with TRBJ2-7; TRBD2 agrees at 8 bases. With 6 bases clipped from V and 3 bases from J, the junction kept 1 base outside the gene matches. This CDR3 is built from 12 residues. Germline V gene sequence: CDR1 MDHEN, CDR2 SYDVKM. CDR3 sequence: CASRGTSYEQYF. CDR3 nucleotides: TGTGCCAGCAGGGGGACTAGCTACGAGCAGTACTTC. The variable domain in full, completed from reference TRBV28 and TRBJ2-7, reads DVKVTQSSRYLVKRTGEKVFLECVQDMDHENMFWYRQDPGLGLRLIYFSYDVKMKEKGDIPEGYSVSREKKERFSLILESASTNQTSMYLCASRGTSYEQYFGPGTRLTVT.

The rearrangement links TRBV30 to TRBJ1-1; D uncertain. CDR1 is GTSNPN, CDR2 SVGIG, per germline (reference sequence). With 5 bases removed from V and 1 base from J, the gap between germline ends came to 5 bases. The CDR3 has 11 amino acids. CDR3 residues: CAWEANTEAFF. As DNA, the CDR3 is TGTGCCTGGGAGGCGAACACTGAAGCTTTCTTT.

The chain couples TRBV6-1 to TRBJ1-5, with 8 bases identical to TRBD1. J was trimmed by 3 bases and V by 8 bases; bases with no gene match: 3. The CDR3 totals 13 residues. The germline V gene encodes CDR1 MNHNS and CDR2 SASEGT. The CDR3 region is CASRTGNNQPQHF. The CDR3, as DNA: TGTGCCAGCCGGACAGGGAACAATCAGCCCCAGCATTTT.

The chain carries TRBV28 and TRBJ1-6; the match to TRBD1 covers 9 bases. There are 15 residues in the CDR3. Germline V gene sequence: CDR1 MDHEN, CDR2 SYDVKM. The V gene end was trimmed by 7 bases and the J gene end by 9 bases; junction bases not matched to a gene: 10. CDR3: CASTPPSGQGSPLHF. In DNA, the CDR3 is TGTGCCAGCACCCCTCCCTCGGGACAGGGTTCACCCCTCCACTTT.

The chain links TRBV7-3 to TRBJ2-3; TRBD2 might be the D (6 bases). Looked up from germline, CDR1 is SGHTA and CDR2 is FQGTGA. The V end lost 4 bases, the J end lost 1 base, and 18 bases lay between the germline ends. The CDR3 length is 17 residues. CDR3 DNA sequence: TGTGCCAGCAGCTCCGGTGAGTGGAGGGCAGGCACAGATACGCAGTATTTT. This gives the protein CASSSGEWRAGTDTQYF.

This rearrangement joins TRBV7-9 to TRBJ2-7; a possible D gene is TRBD1 (5 bases). There are 18 residues in the CDR3. CDR1 SEHNR and CDR2 FQNEAQ come from the germline V gene (reference sequence). Deletions cut 2 bases from V and 0 bases from J, with 20 bases between. The CDR3 DNA reads as TGTGCCAGCAGCTTAAGGGTTGCGACAGAAACAATCTCCTACGAGCAGTACTTC. Translation: CASSLRVATETISYEQYF.

This clone has a single count. CDR3 protein: CASSSRSGIQAYEQYF. The CDR3 nucleotides read TGTGCCAGCAGCTCCCGAAGCGGGATTCAGGCCTACGAGCAGTACTTC. The chain couples TRBV5-4 to TRBJ2-7; 7 positions agree with TRBD2. Germline CDR1 and CDR2: SGHNT and YYREEE (reference sequence). The CDR3 loop spans 16 amino acids. J gave up 2 bases and V 3 bases, and 11 bases lay outside the gene matches.

The rearrangement uses TRBV28 and TRBJ2-1; 11 nucleotides align to TRBD2. The CDR3 totals 15 residues. Germline trimming cut 6 bases from V and 7 bases from J; bases unmatched to any gene: 8. CDR1 and CDR2 from the germline V gene are MDHEN and SYDVKM. DNA for the CDR3: TGTGCCAGCAGCAGGGGACTAGCGGAATGGAATGAGCAGTTCTTC. Amino acids: CASSRGLAEWNEQFF.

This clone was seen once. The CDR3 loop reads CSVEREWVLGEDEQFF. CDR3 DNA: TGCAGCGTGGAGCGGGAGTGGGTGCTTGGTGAAGATGAGCAGTTCTTC. The chain joins TRBV29-1 to TRBJ2-1, with 8 positions matching TRBD2. V was clipped by 6 bases and J by 8 bases; unmatched bases: 18. Germline lookup yields CDR1 SQVTM and CDR2 ANQGSEA. The CDR3 sequence is 16 residues long.

The rearrangement joins TRBV11-1 to TRBJ1-4, with 10 positions matching TRBD1. This CDR3 is 14 amino acids long. The V and J ends lost 3 bases and 6 bases, in that order; junction bases with no gene match: 1. Germline V gene lookup returns CDR1 SGHAT and CDR2 FQDESV (reference sequence). CDR3 sequence (DNA): TGTGCCAGCAGCTTCGGGACAGGGGATGAAAAACTGTTTTTT. Translating it yields CASSFGTGDEKLFF.

The chain has TRBV7-8 and TRBJ1-1, with D uncertain. Trimming stripped 3 bases from V and 4 bases from J, with 9 bases between. CDR3 length: 13 amino acids. The germline gives CDR1 SGHVS, CDR2 FQNEAQ. The CDR3 DNA is TGTGCCAGCAGCTTTTCAGTTTTCACTGAAGCTTTCTTT. Encoded protein: CASSFSVFTEAFF.